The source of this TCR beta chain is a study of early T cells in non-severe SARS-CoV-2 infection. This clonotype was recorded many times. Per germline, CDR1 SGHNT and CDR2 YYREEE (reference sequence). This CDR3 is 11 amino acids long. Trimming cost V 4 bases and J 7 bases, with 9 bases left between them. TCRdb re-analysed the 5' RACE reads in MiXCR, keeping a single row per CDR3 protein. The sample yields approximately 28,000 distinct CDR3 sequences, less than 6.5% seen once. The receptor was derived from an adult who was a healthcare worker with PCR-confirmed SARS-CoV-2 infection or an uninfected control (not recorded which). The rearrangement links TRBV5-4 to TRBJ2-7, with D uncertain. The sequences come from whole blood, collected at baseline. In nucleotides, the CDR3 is TGTGCCAGCAGCGGGGTCCAAGAGCAGTACTTC. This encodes CASSGVQEQYF. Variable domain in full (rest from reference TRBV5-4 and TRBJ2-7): ETGVTQSPTHLIKTRGQQVTLRCSSQSGHNTVSWYQQALGQGPQFIFQYYREEENGRGNFPPRFSGLQFPNYSSELNVNALELDDSALYLCASSGVQEQYFGPGTRLTVT.